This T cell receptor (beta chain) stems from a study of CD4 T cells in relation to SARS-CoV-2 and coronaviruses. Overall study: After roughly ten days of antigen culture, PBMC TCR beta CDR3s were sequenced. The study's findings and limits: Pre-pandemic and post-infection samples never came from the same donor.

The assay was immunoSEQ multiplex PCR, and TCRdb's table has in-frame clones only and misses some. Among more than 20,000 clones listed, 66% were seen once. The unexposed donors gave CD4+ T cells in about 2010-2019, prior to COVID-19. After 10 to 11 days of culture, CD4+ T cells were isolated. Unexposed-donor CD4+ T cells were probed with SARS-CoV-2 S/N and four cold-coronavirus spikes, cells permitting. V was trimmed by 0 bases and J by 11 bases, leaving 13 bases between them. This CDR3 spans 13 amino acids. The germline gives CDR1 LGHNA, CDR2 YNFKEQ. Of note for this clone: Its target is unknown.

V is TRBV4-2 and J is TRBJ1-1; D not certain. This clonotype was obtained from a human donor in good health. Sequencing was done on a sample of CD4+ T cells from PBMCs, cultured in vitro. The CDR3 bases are TGTGCCAGCAGCCAAGATCTCCGCGACCCGGCTTTCTTT. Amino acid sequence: CASSQDLRDPAFF.